These 6 T cell receptor beta chains were sequenced from one sample in a study of patients and donors after allogeneic stem cell transplantation. TCRdb used MiXCR to reprocess the RT-PCR reads, holding one entry per CDR3 protein. Of 100,000 to 130,000 distinct CDR3 sequences in the sample, approximately 40% were seen once. The sequenced sample was blood, either unsorted or a sorted T cell fraction (not recorded which). The receptors here all came from a human donor who was either an allogeneic HSCT recipient or a stem cell or donor lymphocyte infusion donor (not recorded which). It is not recorded whose cells these are; they may come from a transplant donor.

V is TRBV7-2 and J is TRBJ2-1; 15 bases are a match to TRBD2. Germline V gene lookup returns CDR1 SGHTA and CDR2 FQGNSA. V dropped 3 bases and J dropped 9; count of bases not matched to a gene: 6. The CDR3 is 16 residues long. CDR3 nucleotide sequence: TGTGCCAGCAGCTTCTACGGGACTAGCGGGAGGTCTGAGCAGTTCTTC. Encoded protein: CASSFYGTSGRSEQFF.

The chain links TRBV25-1 to TRBJ2-7; TRBD2 matches at 9 bases. CDR1 is MGHDK and CDR2 is SYGVNS in the germline V gene. The CDR3 contains 13 residues. The V and J ends lost 5 bases and 4 bases, in that order; junction bases with no gene match: 3. The CDR3 is CASSLSGGYEQYF. The CDR3 DNA sequence: TGTGCCAGCAGTCTGAGCGGGGGGTACGAGCAGTACTTC.

The V call is TRBV12-3 or TRBV12-4, the J call TRBJ1-5; 8 nucleotides line up with TRBD1. The CDR3 is 16 residues long. V was clipped by 4 bases and J by 0 bases; unmatched bases: 5. The CDR3 sequence is CASSSWTGLSNQPQHF. As DNA, the CDR3 is TGTGCCAGCAGTTCATGGACAGGGCTTAGCAATCAGCCCCAGCATTTT.

The chain links TRBV12-3 or TRBV12-4 to TRBJ1-1; possible D gene TRBD1, 6 bases. The CDR3 is 14 amino acids. Trimming cost V 7 bases and J 6 bases, with 18 bases left between them. The CDR3 sequence is CASTRDIQRAEAFF. The CDR3 coding sequence is TGTGCCAGCACTCGGGACATCCAGAGGGCTGAAGCTTTCTTT.

This clonotype was recorded a few times. The genes are TRBV29-1 and TRBJ1-4, with D tentatively TRBD1 (5 bases). Germline CDR1 and CDR2: SQVTM and ANQGSEA. V was pared by 3 bases and J by 3 bases, with 5 bases between. This CDR3 is built from 12 residues. CDR3: CSVEGANEKLFF. CDR3 DNA sequence: TGCAGCGTTGAGGGGGCTAATGAAAAACTGTTTTTT. Filled out from reference TRBV29-1 and TRBJ1-4, the complete variable domain reads SAVISQKPSRDICQRGTSLTIQCQVDSQVTMMFWYRQQPGQSLTLIATANQGSEATYESGFVIDKFPISRPNLTFSTLTVSNMSPEDSSIYLCSVEGANEKLFFGSGTQLSVL.

In DNA form, the CDR3 reads TGCGCCAGCTCGAATTCGGGACCCCCAAACCACGAGCAGTACTTC. Translated: CASSNSGPPNHEQYF. The chain employs TRBV10-1 and TRBJ2-7; TRBD1 or TRBD2 may be the D gene (5 bases each). Germline V gene lookup returns CDR1 WNHNN and CDR2 SYGVQD (reference sequence). Trimming removed 8 bases at V and 5 bases at J, with 22 bases between. The CDR3 totals 15 residues.